The 9 T cell receptor beta chains below all came from one sample that was sequenced in a study of response to subunit inactivated influenza vaccine. TCRdb reprocessed the RT-PCR reads with MiXCR, giving one entry per CDR3 protein. The data hold about 540,000 distinct CDR3 sequences, with approximately 24% observed a single time. The data also belong to a second study, concerning T cells expressing NK-cell markers. That paper notes: TCR beta cDNA was generated via 5'RACE template switching incorporating UMIs.

Specimen: CD4+ T cells sorted from PBMCs, collected 11 to 12 days after vaccination. The origin of the receptors is a man aged 45-65 years who received an inactivated influenza vaccine.

This clonotype was seen only a few times. The V and J genes are TRBV6-5 and TRBJ2-3, with 12 bases aligning to TRBD1. CDR3 size: 16 residues. From germline, CDR1 is MNHEY and CDR2 SVGAGI. V lost 2 bases, J lost 5 bases, and 5 bases stayed unmatched. CDR3 sequence reads: CASSYGTGGRRDTQYF. The CDR3 DNA reads TGTGCCAGCAGTTACGGGACAGGGGGCAGGAGAGATACGCAGTATTTT.

The chain employs TRBV28 and TRBJ2-1; 10 nucleotides agree with TRBD2. CDR3 length: 16 residues. Germline values: CDR1 MDHEN, CDR2 SYDVKM. The V and J ends lost 4 bases and 2 bases, in that order; junction bases with no gene match: 5. CDR3 protein: CASSSLSGGAYNEQFF. CDR3 in DNA: TGTGCCAGCAGTTCTCTAAGCGGGGGGGCCTACAATGAGCAGTTCTTC. Looking up the rest from reference TRBV28 and TRBJ2-1 gives the full variable domain: DVKVTQSSRYLVKRTGEKVFLECVQDMDHENMFWYRQDPGLGLRLIYFSYDVKMKEKGDIPEGYSVSREKKERFSLILESASTNQTSMYLCASSSLSGGAYNEQFFGPGTRLTVL.

The chain employs TRBV20-1 and TRBJ2-3; no clear D. The V and J ends lost 3 bases and 2 bases respectively, with 15 bases between them. The CDR3 spans 15 residues. CDR1 and CDR2 from the germline V gene are DFQATT and SNEGSKA (reference sequence). The chain's CDR3 is CSARVSNRVTDTQYF. Written as DNA, the CDR3 is TGCAGTGCTAGGGTGTCAAACCGCGTCACAGATACGCAGTATTTT.

Many counts were recorded for this clonotype. The rearrangement links TRBV7-2 to TRBJ2-3; D assignment may be TRBD1 or TRBD2 (5 bases each). Germline lookup yields CDR1 SGHTA and CDR2 FQGNSA. The CDR3 loop spans 15 amino acids. V lost 2 bases and J lost 1, with 10 bases in between. The CDR3 spells CASSLWGPRTDTQYF. The CDR3 nucleotides are TGTGCCAGCAGCTTATGGGGACCCCGCACAGATACGCAGTATTTT.

The CDR3: CSVGGLSGTQYF. The DNA of the CDR3 is TGCAGCGTTGGTGGACTCTCCGGGACCCAGTACTTC. V usage is TRBV29-1 and J usage is TRBJ2-5; TRBD2 might be the D (5 bases). V shed 4 bases and J shed 7 bases, with 13 bases lying between them. The CDR3 loop spans 12 amino acids. Germline V lookup: CDR1 SQVTM, CDR2 ANQGSEA.

The gene calls are TRBV5-1 and TRBJ2-3; 11 positions agree with TRBD2. Germline V lookup: CDR1 SGHRS, CDR2 YFSETQ. This CDR3 has 18 amino acids. J lost 0 bases, V lost 3 bases, and 9 bases had no gene match. In nucleotides, the CDR3 is TGCGCCAGCAGCTCTCGTCCTAGCGGGGGGACTAGCACAGATACGCAGTATTTT. This translates into CASSSRPSGGTSTDTQYF.

A few counts support this clonotype. The V gene is TRBV28, the J gene TRBJ2-7; D is possibly TRBD1 (6 bases). CDR1 is MDHEN and CDR2 is SYDVKM in the germline V gene. This CDR3 comprises 15 residues. Trimming shortened V by 7 bases and J by 7 bases, and 23 bases separated the two germline ends. The CDR3 spells CASNVPGRGRGEQYF. The CDR3 region has the DNA TGTGCCAGCAACGTACCGGGAAGGGGGAGAGGGGAGCAGTACTTC.

This clonotype was seen more than once but under ten times. The V gene is TRBV10-3, the J gene TRBJ2-4; the match to TRBD2 covers 8 bases. The germline CDR1 and CDR2 sequences are ENHRY and SYGVKD. Unmatched junction bases numbered 9, after V lost 10 bases and J lost 1 base. There are 15 residues in the CDR3. The CDR3 reads CATDPGGGAKNIQYF. DNA for the CDR3: TGTGCCACCGACCCAGGCGGGGGGGCCAAAAACATTCAGTACTTC.

Note on this clonotype: A read error may be the cause here, since a much bigger clone is one base away. V and J are TRBV9 and TRBJ2-7; perhaps TRBD2 as D (5 bases). The CDR3 is 15 residues long. Germline CDR1 and CDR2: SGDLS and YYNGEE. V shed 0 bases and J shed 9 bases, with 19 bases lying between them. The CDR3 bases are TGTGCCAGCAGCGTAGAAGGCTGGGCTAGCTGGATGCAGTACTTC. This translates into CASSVEGWASWMQYF.